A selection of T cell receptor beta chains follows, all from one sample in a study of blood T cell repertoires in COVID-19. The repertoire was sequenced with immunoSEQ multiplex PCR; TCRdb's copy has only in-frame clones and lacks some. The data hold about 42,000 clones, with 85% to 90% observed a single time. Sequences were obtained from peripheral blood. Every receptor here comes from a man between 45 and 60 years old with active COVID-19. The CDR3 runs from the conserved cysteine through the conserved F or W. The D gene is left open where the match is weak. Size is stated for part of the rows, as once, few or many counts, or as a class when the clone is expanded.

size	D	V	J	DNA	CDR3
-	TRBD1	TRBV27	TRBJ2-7	TGTGCCAGCAGTTTATTAGTCGGACAGGGGATCCACGAGCAGTACTTC	CASSLLVGQGIHEQYF
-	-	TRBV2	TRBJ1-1	TGTGCCAGCAGAGGGGCGTACTTGAACACTGAAGCTTTCTTT	CASRGAYLNTEAFF
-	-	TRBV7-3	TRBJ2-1	TGTGCCAGCAGCTTAGGGCAGGGGACCTACAATGAGCAGTTCTTC	CASSLGQGTYNEQFF
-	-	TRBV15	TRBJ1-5	TGTGCCACCAGCAGAGATAGGAGTTGGCAGCCCCAGCATTTT	CATSRDRSWQPQHF
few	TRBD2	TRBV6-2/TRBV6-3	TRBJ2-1	TGTGCCAGCAGTTACCATCGGCCGGTTAGGCAGCGGGGGGCCTACAATGAGCAGTTCTTC	CASSYHRPVRQRGAYNEQFF
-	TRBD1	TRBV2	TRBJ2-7	TGTGCCAGCAGACCGGACAGGGGAAGATACGAGCAGTACTTC	CASRPDRGRYEQYF
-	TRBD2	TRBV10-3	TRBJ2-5	TGTGCCATCAGTGAGGGGATACTAGCGGGGGCAGAGACCCAGTACTTC	CAISEGILAGAETQYF
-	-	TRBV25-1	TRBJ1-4	TGTGCCAGCAGTGAAACAGGCCTGAAAGAAAAACTGTTTTTT	CASSETGLKEKLFF
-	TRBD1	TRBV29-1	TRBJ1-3	TGCAGCGCCACGACAGGGATGTCTGGAAACACCATATATTTT	CSATTGMSGNTIYF
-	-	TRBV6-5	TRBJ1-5	TGTGCCAGCAGCCGGGAGATTAATCAGCCCCAGCATTTT	CASSREINQPQHF
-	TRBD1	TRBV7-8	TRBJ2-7	TGTGCCAGCAGCCGGACAGGGCAAGGGATGTACGAGCAGTACTTC	CASSRTGQGMYEQYF
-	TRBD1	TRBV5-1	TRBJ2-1	TGCGCCAGCAGCCCACGGACAGGGGGTGGCTACAATGAGCAGTTCTTC	CASSPRTGGGYNEQFF
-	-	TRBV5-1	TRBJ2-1	TGCGCCAGCAGCTTCGGCAGCCCTATGACCAGGGATGAGCAGTTCTTC	CASSFGSPMTRDEQFF
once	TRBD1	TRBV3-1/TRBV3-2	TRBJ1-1	TGTGCCAGCAGTTTCGGGACAGGGTTGAACACTGAAGCTTTCTTT	CASSFGTGLNTEAFF
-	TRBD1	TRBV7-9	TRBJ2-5	TGTGCCAGCAGCAGATATGGACAGGGTGAGCCCCAGGAGACCCAGTACTTC	CASSRYGQGEPQETQYF
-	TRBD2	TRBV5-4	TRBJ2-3	TGTGCCAGCAGTCCTAGCGGGGGGGCAACAGATACGCAGTATTTT	CASSPSGGATDTQYF
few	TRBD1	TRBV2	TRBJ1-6	TGTGCCAGCAGCGGGACAGGGGGCTCCTATAATTCACCCCTCCACTTT	CASSGTGGSYNSPLHF
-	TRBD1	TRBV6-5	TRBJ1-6	TGTGCCAGCAGTTACGGGGACAGCCCACCAAATTCACCCCTCCACTTT	CASSYGDSPPNSPLHF
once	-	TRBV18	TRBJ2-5	TGTGCCAGCTCACCACCGATGGCAGGTCAAGAGACCCAGTACTTC	CASSPPMAGQETQYF
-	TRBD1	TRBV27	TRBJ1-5	TGTGCCAGCAGTACAGGGGCCCTTAGCAATCAGCCCCAGCATTTT	CASSTGALSNQPQHF
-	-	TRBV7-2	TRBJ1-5	TGTGCCAGCAGCCGGGGTGGACGCAATCAGCCCCAGCATTTT	CASSRGGRNQPQHF
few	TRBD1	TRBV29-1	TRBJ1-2	TGCAGCCTCTGGACAGGGCAAGGCTACACCTTC	CSLWTGQGYTF
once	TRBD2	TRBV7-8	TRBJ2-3	TGTGCCAGCAGCTTTGCGGGGGTTAGCACAGATACGCAGTATTTT	CASSFAGVSTDTQYF
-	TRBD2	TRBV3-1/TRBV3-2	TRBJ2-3	TGTGCCAGCAGCCAAGCAGCGGGGCGCTGGGATACGCAGTATTTT	CASSQAAGRWDTQYF
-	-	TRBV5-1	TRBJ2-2	TGCGCCAGCAGCAGGGACAACTCGCCCACCGGGGAGCTGTTTTTT	CASSRDNSPTGELFF
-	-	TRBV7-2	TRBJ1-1	TGTGCCAGCAGCTCGCCGGACAGTCAGAACACTGAAGCTTTCTTT	CASSSPDSQNTEAFF